This T cell receptor (beta chain) came from a study of regulatory T cells in long-lasting Graves disease. Described time point: newly diagnosed GD, antithyroid drugs for less than 3 months. The authors made the TCR library using RNA they extracted from PBMCs. Through Arm-PCR of CDR3 regions and iRepertoire HTBI primers, TCR beta libraries were built. Each CDR3 protein gets one entry after TCRdb re-called the multiplex PCR reads with MiXCR. Seen here are 320,000 or so distinct CDR3 sequences, over 15% observed once, and the top ten hold roughly 35%. Per the germline V gene, CDR1 is LGHNT and CDR2 is FRNRAP. V lost 3 bases to trimming and J lost 8 bases; unmatched junction nucleotides: 12. This CDR3 has 15 amino acids. This clonotype was recorded many times. Its target is not known. Study-wide points: Segments TRBV28, TRBJ1-2 and TRBJ2-5 showed preferential usage in persistent disease.

The TCR was taken from a female donor with Graves disease. V is TRBV12-5 and J is TRBJ1-2; 7 nucleotides agree with TRBD1. The specimen was peripheral blood mononuclear cells (PBMCs), collected at new diagnosis, from a patient treated with antithyroid drugs. The CDR3: CASGFSELRGFGYTF. Here the CDR3 DNA reads TGTGCTAGTGGTTTTTCGGAACTCAGGGGGTTCGGCTACACCTTC.